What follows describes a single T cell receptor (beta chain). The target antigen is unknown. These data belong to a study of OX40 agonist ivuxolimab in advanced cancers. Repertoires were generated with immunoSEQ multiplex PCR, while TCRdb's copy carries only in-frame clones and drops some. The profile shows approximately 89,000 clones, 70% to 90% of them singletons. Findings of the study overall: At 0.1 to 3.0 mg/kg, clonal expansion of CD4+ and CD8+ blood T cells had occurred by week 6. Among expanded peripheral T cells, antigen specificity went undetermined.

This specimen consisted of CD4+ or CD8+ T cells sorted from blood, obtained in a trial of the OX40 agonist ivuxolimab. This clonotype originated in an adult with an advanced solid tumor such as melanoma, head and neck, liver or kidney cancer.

The CDR3 spells CATSRDRGVQETQYF. In nucleotides, the CDR3 is TGTGCCACCAGCAGAGACAGGGGGGTTCAAGAGACCCAGTACTTC. The gene calls are TRBV15 and TRBJ2-5; D might be TRBD1 (7 bases). From germline, CDR1 is LNHNV and CDR2 YYDKDF (reference sequence). The V and J ends lost 0 bases and 2 bases respectively, with 10 bases between them. CDR3 length: 15 residues.